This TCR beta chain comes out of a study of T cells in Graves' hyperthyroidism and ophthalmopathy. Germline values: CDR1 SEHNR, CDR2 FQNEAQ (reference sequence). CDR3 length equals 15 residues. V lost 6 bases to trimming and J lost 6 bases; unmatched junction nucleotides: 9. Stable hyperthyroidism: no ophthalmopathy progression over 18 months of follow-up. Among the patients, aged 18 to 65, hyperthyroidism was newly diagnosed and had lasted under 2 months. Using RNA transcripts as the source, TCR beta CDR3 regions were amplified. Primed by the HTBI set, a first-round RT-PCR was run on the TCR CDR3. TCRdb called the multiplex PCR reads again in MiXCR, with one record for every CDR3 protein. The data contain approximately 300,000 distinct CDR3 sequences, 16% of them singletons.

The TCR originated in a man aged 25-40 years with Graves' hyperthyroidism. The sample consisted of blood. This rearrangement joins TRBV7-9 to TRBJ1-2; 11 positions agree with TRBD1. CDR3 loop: CASRHGTGGRDGYTF. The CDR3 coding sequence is TGTGCCAGCAGACACGGGACAGGGGGACGCGATGGCTACACCTTC.